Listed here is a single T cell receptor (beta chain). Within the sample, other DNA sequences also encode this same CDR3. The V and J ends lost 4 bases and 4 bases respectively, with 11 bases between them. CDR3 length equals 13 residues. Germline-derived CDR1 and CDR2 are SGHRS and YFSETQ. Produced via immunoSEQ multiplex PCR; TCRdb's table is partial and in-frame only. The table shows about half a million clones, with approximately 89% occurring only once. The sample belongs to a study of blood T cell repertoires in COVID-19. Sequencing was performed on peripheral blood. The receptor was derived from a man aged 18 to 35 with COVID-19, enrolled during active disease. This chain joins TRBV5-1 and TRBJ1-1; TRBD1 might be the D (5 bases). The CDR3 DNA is TGCGCCAGCAGCCCACTGGGGGGCACTGAAGCTTTCTTT. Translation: CASSPLGGTEAFF.